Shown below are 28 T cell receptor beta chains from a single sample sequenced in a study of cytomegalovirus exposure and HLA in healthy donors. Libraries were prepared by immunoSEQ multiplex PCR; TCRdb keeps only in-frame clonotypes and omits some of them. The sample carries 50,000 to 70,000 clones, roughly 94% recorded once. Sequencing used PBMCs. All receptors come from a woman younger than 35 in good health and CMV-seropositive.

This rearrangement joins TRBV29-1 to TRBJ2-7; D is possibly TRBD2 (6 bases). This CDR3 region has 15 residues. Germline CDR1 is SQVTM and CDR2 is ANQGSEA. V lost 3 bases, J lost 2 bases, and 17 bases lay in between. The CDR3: CSVEDPGDTPYEQYF. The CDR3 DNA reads TGCAGCGTTGAGGACCCGGGAGATACGCCCTACGAGCAGTACTTC.

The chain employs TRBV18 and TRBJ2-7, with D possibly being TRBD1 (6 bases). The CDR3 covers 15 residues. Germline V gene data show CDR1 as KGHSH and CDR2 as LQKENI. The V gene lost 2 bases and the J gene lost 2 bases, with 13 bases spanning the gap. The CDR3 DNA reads TGTGCCAGCTCACCATTGGCAGGGGCAACCTACGAGCAGTACTTC. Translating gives CASSPLAGATYEQYF.

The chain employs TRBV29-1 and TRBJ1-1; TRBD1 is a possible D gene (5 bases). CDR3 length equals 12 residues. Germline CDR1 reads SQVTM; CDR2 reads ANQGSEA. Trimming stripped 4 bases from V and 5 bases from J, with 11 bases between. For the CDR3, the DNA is TGCAGCGTTGGTCAGGGCTGGACTGAAGCTTTCTTT. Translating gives CSVGQGWTEAFF.

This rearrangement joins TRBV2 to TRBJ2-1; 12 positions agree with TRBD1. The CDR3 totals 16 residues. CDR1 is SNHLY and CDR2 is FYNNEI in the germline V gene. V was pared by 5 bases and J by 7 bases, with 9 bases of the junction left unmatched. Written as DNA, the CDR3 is TGTGCCAGCAGTAGTCTGGGACAGGGGGCTGCAAATGAGCAGTTCTTC. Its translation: CASSSLGQGAANEQFF.

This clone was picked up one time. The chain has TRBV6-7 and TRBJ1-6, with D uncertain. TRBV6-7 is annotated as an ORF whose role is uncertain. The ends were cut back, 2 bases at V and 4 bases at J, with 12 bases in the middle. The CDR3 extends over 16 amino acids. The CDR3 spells CASSYPWRFYNSPLHF. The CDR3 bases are TGTGCCAGCAGTTACCCCTGGCGGTTTTATAATTCACCCCTCCACTTT.

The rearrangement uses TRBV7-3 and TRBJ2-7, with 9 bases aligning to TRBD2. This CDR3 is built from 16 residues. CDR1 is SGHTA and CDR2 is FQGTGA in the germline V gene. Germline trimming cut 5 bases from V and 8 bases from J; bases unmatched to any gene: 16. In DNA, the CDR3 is TGTGCCAGCAGCCCCGGCGGGTTAGCGGGGGAGGGGCAGCAGTACTTC. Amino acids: CASSPGGLAGEGQQYF.

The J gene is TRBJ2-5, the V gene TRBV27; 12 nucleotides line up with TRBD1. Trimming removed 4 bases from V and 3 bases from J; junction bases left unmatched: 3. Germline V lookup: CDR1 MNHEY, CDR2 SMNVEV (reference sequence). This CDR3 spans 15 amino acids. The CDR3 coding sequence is TGTGCCAGCAGTTCCGGGACAGGGGGCGAAGAGACCCAGTACTTC. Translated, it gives CASSSGTGGEETQYF.

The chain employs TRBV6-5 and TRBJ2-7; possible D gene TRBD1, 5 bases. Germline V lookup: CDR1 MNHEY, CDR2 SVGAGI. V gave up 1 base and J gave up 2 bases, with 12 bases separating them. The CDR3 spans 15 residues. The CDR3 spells CASSYFVGAAYEQYF. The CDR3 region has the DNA TGTGCCAGCAGTTACTTCGTAGGGGCCGCCTACGAGCAGTACTTC.

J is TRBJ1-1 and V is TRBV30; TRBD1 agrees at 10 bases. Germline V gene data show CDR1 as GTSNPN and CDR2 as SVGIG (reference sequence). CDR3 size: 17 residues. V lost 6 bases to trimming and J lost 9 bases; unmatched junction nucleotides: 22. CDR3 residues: CACSTGGAFFSPSKAFF. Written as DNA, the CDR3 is TGTGCCTGTTCGACAGGGGGCGCATTTTTTTCCCCATCAAAAGCTTTCTTT.

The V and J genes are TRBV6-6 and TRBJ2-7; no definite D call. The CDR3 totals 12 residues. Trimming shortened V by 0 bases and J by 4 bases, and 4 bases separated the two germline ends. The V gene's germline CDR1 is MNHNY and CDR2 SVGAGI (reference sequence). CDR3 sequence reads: CASSYSTYEQYF. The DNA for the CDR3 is TGTGCCAGCAGTTACTCGACTTACGAGCAGTACTTC.

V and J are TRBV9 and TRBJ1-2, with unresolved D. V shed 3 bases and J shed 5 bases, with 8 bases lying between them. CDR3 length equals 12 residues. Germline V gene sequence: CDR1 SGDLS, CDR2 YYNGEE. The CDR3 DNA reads TGTGCCAGCAGCGCCCCTTTTTATGGCTACACCTTC. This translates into CASSAPFYGYTF.

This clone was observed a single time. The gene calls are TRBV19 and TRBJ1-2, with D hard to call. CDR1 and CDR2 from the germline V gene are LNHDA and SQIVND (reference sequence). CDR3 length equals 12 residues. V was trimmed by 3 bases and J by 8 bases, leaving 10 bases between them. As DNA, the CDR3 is TGTGCCAGTAGTATTCCCGGGTTGGGCTACACCTTC. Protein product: CASSIPGLGYTF.

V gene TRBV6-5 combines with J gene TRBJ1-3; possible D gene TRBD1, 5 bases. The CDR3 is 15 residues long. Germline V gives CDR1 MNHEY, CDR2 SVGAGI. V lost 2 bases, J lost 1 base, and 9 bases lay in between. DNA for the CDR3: TGTGCCAGCAGTTACGGTGACAGTTCTGGAAACACCATATATTTT. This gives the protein CASSYGDSSGNTIYF.

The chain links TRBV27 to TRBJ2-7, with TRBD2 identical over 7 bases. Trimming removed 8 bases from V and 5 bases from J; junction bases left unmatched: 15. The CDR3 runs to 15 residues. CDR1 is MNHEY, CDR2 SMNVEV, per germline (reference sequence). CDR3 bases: TGTGCCAGCTCTCAATTGTCCGGGAGGATCCACGAGCAGTACTTC. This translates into CASSQLSGRIHEQYF.

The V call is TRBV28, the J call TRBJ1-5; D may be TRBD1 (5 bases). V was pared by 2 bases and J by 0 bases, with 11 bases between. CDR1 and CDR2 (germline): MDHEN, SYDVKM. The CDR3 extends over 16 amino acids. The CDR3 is CASSLPRVYSNQPQHF. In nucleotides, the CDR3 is TGTGCCAGCAGTTTACCCAGGGTCTATAGCAATCAGCCCCAGCATTTT.

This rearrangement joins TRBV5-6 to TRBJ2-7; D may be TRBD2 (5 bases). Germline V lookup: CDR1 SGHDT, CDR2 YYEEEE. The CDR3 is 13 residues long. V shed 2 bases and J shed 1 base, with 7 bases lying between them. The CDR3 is CASSFRGSYEQYF. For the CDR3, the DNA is TGTGCCAGCAGCTTCCGGGGATCCTACGAGCAGTACTTC.

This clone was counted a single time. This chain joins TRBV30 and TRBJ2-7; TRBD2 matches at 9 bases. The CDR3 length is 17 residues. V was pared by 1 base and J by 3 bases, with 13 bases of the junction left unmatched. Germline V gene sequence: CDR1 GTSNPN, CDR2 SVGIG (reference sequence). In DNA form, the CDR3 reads TGTGCCTGGAGTGAATTGTCAGGTCGGACTAGCGACTACGAGCAGTACTTC. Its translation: CAWSELSGRTSDYEQYF.

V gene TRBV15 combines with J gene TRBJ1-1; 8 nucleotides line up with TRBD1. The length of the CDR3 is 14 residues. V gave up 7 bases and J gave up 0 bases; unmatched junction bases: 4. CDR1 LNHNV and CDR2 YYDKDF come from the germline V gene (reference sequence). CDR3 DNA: TGTGCCACCACGGACAGGGCGCTGAACACTGAAGCTTTCTTT. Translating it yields CATTDRALNTEAFF.

CDR3: CASSSGGARGANVLTF. CDR3 bases: TGTGCCAGCAGCTCGGGGGGGGCGCGTGGGGCCAACGTCCTGACTTTC. The rearrangement uses TRBV5-4 and TRBJ2-6; 8 bases fit TRBD2. The CDR3 is made up of 16 amino acids. Germline V gives CDR1 SGHNT, CDR2 YYREEE (reference sequence). J gave up 3 bases and V 3 bases, and 5 bases lay outside the gene matches.

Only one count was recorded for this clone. The CDR3 region is CASSEVTSGFYNEQFF. In nucleotides, the CDR3 is TGTGCCAGCAGTGAAGTAACTAGCGGGTTTTACAATGAGCAGTTCTTC. The chain uses TRBV6-1 and TRBJ2-1; 9 bases align to TRBD2. The CDR3 length is 16 residues. The junction had 5 bases not matched to a gene; V was cut back by 1 base and J by 4 bases. Germline V lookup: CDR1 MNHNS, CDR2 SASEGT.

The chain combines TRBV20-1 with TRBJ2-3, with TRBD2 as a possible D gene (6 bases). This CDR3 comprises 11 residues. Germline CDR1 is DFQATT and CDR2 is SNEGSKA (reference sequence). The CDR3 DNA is TGCGGCGGGGAGCTCACAGATACGCAGTATTTT. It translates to CGGELTDTQYF.

DNA of the CDR3: TGTGCCAGCAGCGGAGACGATCGACTAGCGGGGTACCAAGAGACCCAGTACTTC. It codes for CASSGDDRLAGYQETQYF. The chain links TRBV9 to TRBJ2-5, with 11 bases aligning to TRBD2. Germline lookup yields CDR1 SGDLS and CDR2 YYNGEE. J gave up 0 bases and V 3 bases, and 10 bases lay outside the gene matches. This CDR3 contains 18 residues.

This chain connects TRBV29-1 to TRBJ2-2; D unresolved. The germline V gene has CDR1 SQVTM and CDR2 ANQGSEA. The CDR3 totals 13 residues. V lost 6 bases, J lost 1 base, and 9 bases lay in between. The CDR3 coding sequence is TGCAGCGTAGGCTCGGGGAACACCGGGGAGCTGTTTTTT. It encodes CSVGSGNTGELFF.

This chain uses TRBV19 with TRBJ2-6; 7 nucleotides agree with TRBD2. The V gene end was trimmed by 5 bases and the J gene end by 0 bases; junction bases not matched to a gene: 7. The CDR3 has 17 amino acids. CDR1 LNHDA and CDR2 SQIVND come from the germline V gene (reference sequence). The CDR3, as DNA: TGTGCCAGTAGTCCCCTCCCGGGGGGCTCTGGGGCCAACGTCCTGACTTTC. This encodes CASSPLPGGSGANVLTF.

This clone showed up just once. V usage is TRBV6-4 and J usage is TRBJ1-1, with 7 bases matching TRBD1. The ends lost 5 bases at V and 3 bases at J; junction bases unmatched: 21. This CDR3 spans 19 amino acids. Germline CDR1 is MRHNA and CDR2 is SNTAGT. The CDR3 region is CASSPQGGRLGEWDTEAFF. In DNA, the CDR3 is TGTGCCAGCAGTCCCCAGGGGGGCCGTCTAGGAGAATGGGACACTGAAGCTTTCTTT.

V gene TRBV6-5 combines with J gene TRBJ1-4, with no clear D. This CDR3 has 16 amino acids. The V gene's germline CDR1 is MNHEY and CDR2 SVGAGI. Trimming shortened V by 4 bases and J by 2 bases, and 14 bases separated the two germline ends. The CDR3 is CASSFDSGSTNEKLFF. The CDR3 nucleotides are TGTGCCAGCAGTTTCGACTCGGGGTCGACTAATGAAAAACTGTTTTTT.

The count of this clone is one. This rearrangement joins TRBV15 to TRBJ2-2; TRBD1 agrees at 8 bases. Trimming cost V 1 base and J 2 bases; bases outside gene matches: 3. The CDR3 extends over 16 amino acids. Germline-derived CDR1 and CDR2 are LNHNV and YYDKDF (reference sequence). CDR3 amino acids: CATSRGTGRNTGELFF. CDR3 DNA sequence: TGTGCCACCAGCAGAGGGACAGGGCGAAACACCGGGGAGCTGTTTTTT.

As DNA, the CDR3 is TGTGCCAGTAGTATCTCCTCGGGACTACAAGAGACCCAGTACTTC. It specifies CASSISSGLQETQYF. V is TRBV19 and J is TRBJ2-5, with 7 bases identical to TRBD2. CDR3 size: 15 residues. The trim removed 3 bases at V and 2 bases at J, leaving 6 bases unmatched. Germline assignment: CDR1 LNHDA and CDR2 SQIVND (reference sequence).